This entry describes one T cell receptor beta chain. This sample is drawn from a study of blood T cell repertoires in COVID-19. Sequenced by immunoSEQ multiplex PCR; TCRdb stores in-frame clones only, minus some. The table includes 350,000 to 400,000 clones, 80% to 90% detected once. There are 15 residues in the CDR3. Per the germline V gene, CDR1 is SGDLS and CDR2 is YYNGEE. J was trimmed by 7 bases and V by 4 bases; bases with no gene match: 9. The sequence was collected from a man between 18 and 29 years old who had recovered from COVID-19. This sequence joins TRBV9 and TRBJ2-1, with TRBD2 matching 9 bases. Sequences were obtained from PBMCs or T cells enriched from blood (not recorded which). This CDR3 is CASSPVAGEWNEQFF. The CDR3 DNA reads as TGTGCCAGCAGCCCAGTAGCGGGGGAGTGGAATGAGCAGTTCTTC.